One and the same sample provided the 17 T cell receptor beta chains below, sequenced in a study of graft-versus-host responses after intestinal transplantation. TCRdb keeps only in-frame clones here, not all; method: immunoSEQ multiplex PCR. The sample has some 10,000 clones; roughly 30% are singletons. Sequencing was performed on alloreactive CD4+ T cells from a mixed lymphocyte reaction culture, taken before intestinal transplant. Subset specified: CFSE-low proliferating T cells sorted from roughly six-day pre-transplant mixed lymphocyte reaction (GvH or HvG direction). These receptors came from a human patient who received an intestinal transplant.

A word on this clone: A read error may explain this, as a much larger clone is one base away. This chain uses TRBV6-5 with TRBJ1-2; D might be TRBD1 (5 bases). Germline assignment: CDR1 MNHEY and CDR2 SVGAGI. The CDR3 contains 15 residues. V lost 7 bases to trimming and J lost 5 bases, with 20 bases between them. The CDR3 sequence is CASTLTIQGEYGYTF. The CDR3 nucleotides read TGTGCCAGCACCCTAACAATCCAGGGTGAATATGGCTACACCTTC.

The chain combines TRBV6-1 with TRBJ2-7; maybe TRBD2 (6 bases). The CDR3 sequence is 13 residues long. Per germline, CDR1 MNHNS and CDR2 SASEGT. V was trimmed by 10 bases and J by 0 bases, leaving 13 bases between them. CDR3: CAIVRDLSYEQYF. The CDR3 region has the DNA TGTGCCATCGTGCGGGACCTCTCCTACGAGCAGTACTTC.

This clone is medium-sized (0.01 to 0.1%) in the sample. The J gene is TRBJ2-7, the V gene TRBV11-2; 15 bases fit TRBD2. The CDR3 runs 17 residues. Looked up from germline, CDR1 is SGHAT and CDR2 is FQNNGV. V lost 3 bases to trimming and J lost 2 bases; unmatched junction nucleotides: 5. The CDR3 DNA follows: TGTGCCAGCAGCTTTAGGGGACTAGCGGGAGGAGCCTACGAGCAGTACTTC. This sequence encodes CASSFRGLAGGAYEQYF.

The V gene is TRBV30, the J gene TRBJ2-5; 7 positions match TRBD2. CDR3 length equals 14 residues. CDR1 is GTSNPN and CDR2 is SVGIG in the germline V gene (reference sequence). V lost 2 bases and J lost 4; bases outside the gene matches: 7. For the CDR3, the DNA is TGTGCCTGGAGTTGGTCCTCTAGCGGAGAGACCCAGTACTTC. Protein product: CAWSWSSSGETQYF. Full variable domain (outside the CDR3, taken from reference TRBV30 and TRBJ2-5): SQTIHQWPATLVQPVGSPLSLECTVEGTSNPNLYWYRQAAGRGLQLLFYSVGIGQISSEVPQNLSASRPQDRQFILSSKKLLLSDSGFYLCAWSWSSSGETQYFGPGTRLLVL.

The DNA for the CDR3 is TGTGCCAGCAGCTTTGTGGGGGGCCCTTACAATGAGCAGTTCTTC. Translation: CASSFVGGPYNEQFF. This sequence joins TRBV7-2 and TRBJ2-1; either TRBD1 or TRBD2 may fit D (6 bases each). The CDR3 totals 15 residues. The V end was cut by 3 bases, the J end by 4 bases, with 13 bases between. The V gene's germline CDR1 is SGHTA and CDR2 FQGNSA. The full variable domain, rest sourced from reference TRBV7-2 and TRBJ2-1, is GAGVSQSPSNKVTEKGKDVELRCDPISGHTALYWYRQSLGQGLEFLIYFQGNSAPDKSGLPSDRFSAERTGGSVSTLTIQRTQQEDSAVYLCASSFVGGPYNEQFFGPGTRLTVL.

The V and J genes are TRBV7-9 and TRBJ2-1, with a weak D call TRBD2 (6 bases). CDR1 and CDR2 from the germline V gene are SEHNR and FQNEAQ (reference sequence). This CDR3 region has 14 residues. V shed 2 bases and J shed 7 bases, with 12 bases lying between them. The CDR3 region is CASSLSGSGNEQFF. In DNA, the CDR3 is TGTGCCAGCAGCTTAAGCGGGTCTGGGAATGAGCAGTTCTTC.

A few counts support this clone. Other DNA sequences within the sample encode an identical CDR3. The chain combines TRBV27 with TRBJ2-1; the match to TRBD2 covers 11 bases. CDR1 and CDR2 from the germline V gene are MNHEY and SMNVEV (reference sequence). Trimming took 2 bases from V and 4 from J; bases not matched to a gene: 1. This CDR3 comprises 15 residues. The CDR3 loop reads CASSLGTSGYNEQFF. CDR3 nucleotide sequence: TGTGCCAGCAGTTTAGGGACTAGCGGTTACAATGAGCAGTTCTTC.

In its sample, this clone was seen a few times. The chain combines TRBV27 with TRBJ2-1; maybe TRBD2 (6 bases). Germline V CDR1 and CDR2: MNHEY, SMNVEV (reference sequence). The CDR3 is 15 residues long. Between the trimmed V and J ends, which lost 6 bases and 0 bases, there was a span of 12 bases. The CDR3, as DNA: TGTGCCAGCAGGGCGGAGGGAAGCTCCTACAATGAGCAGTTCTTC. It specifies CASRAEGSSYNEQFF.

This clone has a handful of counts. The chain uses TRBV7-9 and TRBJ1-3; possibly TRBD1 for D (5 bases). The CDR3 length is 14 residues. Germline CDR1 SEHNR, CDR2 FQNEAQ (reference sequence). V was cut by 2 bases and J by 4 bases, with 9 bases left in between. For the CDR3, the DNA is TGTGCCAGCAGCTTATTGGACACCGGAAACACCATATATTTT. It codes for CASSLLDTGNTIYF.

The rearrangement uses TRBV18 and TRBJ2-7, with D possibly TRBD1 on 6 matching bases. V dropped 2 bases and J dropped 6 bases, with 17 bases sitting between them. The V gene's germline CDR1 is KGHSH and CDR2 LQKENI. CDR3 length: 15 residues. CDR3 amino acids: CASSPNRVGFAEQYF. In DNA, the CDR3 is TGTGCCAGCTCACCAAACAGGGTGGGCTTCGCCGAGCAGTACTTC.

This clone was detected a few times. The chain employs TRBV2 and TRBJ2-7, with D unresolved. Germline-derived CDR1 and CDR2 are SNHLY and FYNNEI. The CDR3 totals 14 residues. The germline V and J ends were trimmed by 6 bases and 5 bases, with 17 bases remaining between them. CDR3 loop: CASSPPRGKNEQYF. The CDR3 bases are TGTGCCAGCAGCCCCCCCCGCGGTAAGAACGAGCAGTACTTC.

The CDR3, as DNA: TGTGCCAGCAGCTCGGGACTAGCGGGAGCAGAGACCCAGTACTTC. Protein: CASSSGLAGAETQYF. The V gene is TRBV7-9, the J gene TRBJ2-5; 14 bases agree with TRBD2. The CDR3 totals 15 residues. V lost 4 bases, J lost 4 bases, and 2 bases stayed unmatched. Germline V gives CDR1 SEHNR, CDR2 FQNEAQ (reference sequence).

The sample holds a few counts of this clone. This CDR3 is CSVVGQGGETQYF. The CDR3 nucleotides are TGCAGCGTGGTTGGGCAGGGGGGAGAGACCCAGTACTTC. This rearrangement joins TRBV29-1 to TRBJ2-5; D perhaps matches TRBD1 (7 bases). The CDR3 runs 13 residues. CDR1 is SQVTM and CDR2 is ANQGSEA in the germline V gene. The ends were cut back, 6 bases at V and 4 bases at J, with 15 bases in the middle. Filled out from reference TRBV29-1 and TRBJ2-5, the complete variable domain reads SAVISQKPSRDICQRGTSLTIQCQVDSQVTMMFWYRQQPGQSLTLIATANQGSEATYESGFVIDKFPISRPNLTFSTLTVSNMSPEDSSIYLCSVVGQGGETQYFGPGTRLLVL.

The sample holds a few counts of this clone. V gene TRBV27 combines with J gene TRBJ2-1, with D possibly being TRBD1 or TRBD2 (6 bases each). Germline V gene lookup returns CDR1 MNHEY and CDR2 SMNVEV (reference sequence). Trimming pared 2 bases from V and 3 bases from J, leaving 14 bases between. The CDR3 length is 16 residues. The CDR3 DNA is TGTGCCAGCAGTTTACAGTGGAAGGGGGGCTACAATGAGCAGTTCTTC. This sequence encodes CASSLQWKGGYNEQFF.

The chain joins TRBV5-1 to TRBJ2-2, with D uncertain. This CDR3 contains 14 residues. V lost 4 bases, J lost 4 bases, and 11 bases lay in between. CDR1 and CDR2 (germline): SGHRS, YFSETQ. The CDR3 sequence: CASSVSWGTGELFF. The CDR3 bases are TGCGCCAGCAGCGTCAGTTGGGGCACCGGGGAGCTGTTTTTT. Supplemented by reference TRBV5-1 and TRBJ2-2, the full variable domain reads KAGVTQTPRYLIKTRGQQVTLSCSPISGHRSVSWYQQTPGQGLQFLFEYFSETQRNKGNFPGRFSGRQFSNSRSEMNVSTLELGDSALYLCASSVSWGTGELFFGEGSRLTVL.

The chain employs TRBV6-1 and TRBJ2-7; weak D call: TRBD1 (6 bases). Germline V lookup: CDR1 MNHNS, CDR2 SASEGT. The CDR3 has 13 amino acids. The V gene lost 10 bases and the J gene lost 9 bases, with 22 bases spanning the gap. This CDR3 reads CATSSGTYEGQYF. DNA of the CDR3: TGTGCCACCAGCTCAGGGACATACGAAGGGCAGTACTTC.

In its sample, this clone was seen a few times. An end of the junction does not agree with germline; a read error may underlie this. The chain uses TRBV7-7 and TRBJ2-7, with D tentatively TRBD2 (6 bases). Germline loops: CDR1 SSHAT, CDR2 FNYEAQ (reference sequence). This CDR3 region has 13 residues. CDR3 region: CASSSMHGSEQYF. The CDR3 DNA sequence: TGTGCTAGCAGTTCTATGCACGGGAGCGAGCAGTACTTC. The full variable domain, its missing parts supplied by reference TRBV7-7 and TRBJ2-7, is GAGVSQSPRYKVTKRGQDVTLRCDPISSHATLYWYQQALGQGPEFLTYFNYEAQPDKSGLPSDRFSAERPEGSISTLTIQRTEQRDSAMYRCASSSMHGSEQYFGPGTRLTVT.